This T cell receptor beta chain appears in the sequencing data of a study of cytomegalovirus exposure and HLA in healthy donors. Study summary: T cells numbering around 180 million yielded some 100 million unique TCR beta sequences in an earlier analysis. The study's findings and limits: Because they were indistinguishable, some V segments, including TRBV6-2 and TRBV6-3, were excluded. In a later analysis, parvovirus B19, influenza, CMV and Epstein-Barr virus appeared linked to several top co-occurrence clusters. A later analysis revealed that TCR association rates differed between HLA loci, peaking at DRB1 and bottoming out at HLA-C.

Both 60 Vbeta primers and 13 Jbeta primers went into the PCR. Assay used: immunoSEQ multiplex PCR; TCRdb lists only in-frame clones, some missing. The data contain roughly 200,000 clones, 70% to 85% of them singletons. Germline V CDR1 and CDR2: LNHDA, SQIVND (reference sequence). The junction had 2 bases not matched to a gene; V was cut back by 6 bases and J by 0 bases. CDR3 length equals 15 residues. Note on this clone: What it binds is not known.

This chain joins TRBV19 and TRBJ1-4, with 9 nucleotides matching TRBD1. The TCR sequence derives from a woman in her sixties or seventies in good health and CMV-seropositive. Source material: PBMCs. The CDR3 loop is CASRRQGATNEKLFF. CDR3 coding DNA: TGTGCCAGTAGGAGACAGGGGGCAACTAATGAAAAACTGTTTTTT.